This paragraph covers one TCR beta chain sequence. TCRdb's table, derived via immunoSEQ multiplex PCR, lists solely in-frame clones and lacks some. The data hold more than 85,000 clones, with about nine tenths observed a single time. This entry belongs to a study of OX40 agonist ivuxolimab in advanced cancers. Study context: At roughly 83% male, the cohort had a mean age of 60 years, ranging from about 23 to 80.

V shed 4 bases, J shed 3 bases, and the junction held 5 bases outside the gene matches. Germline values: CDR1 LNHNV, CDR2 YYDKDF (reference sequence). This CDR3 spans 15 amino acids. Source: CD4+ or CD8+ T cells sorted from blood, taken in a trial of the OX40 agonist ivuxolimab. The chain employs TRBV15 and TRBJ1-1, with 10 bases aligning to TRBD1. The clonotype originates from an adult with an advanced solid tumor such as melanoma, head and neck, liver or kidney cancer. DNA for the CDR3: TGTGCCACCAGCAAGGGACAGGGGTGGGACACTGAAGCTTTCTTT. Amino acid sequence: CATSKGQGWDTEAFF.